Below, one T cell receptor beta chain is given with its context. Its target is not known. The data were taken from a study of cytomegalovirus exposure and HLA in healthy donors. This PCR relied on a set of 60 Vbeta primers and 13 Jbeta primers. The table came from immunoSEQ multiplex PCR; TCRdb's copy has only in-frame clones and leaves some out. The table shows roughly 130,000 clones, with roughly 74% occurring only once. Whole-study results and caveats: Most TCR sequences showed up rarely, but some public TCRs showed up in many donors.

Source material: PBMCs. The TCR sequence derives from a woman between 45 and 65 years old in good health and CMV-seropositive.

DNA for the CDR3: TGCAGTCTGTACGGGCAAGAGACCCAGTACTTC. This gives the protein CSLYGQETQYF. The V and J genes are TRBV20-1 and TRBJ2-5; D is unresolved. CDR3 length: 11 amino acids. CDR1 DFQATT and CDR2 SNEGSKA come from the germline V gene (reference sequence). Trimming took off 8 bases at V and 2 bases at J, with 9 bases between the two ends.